This passage covers 14 T cell receptor beta chains from one sample sequenced in a study of PD-1 blockade in classical Hodgkin lymphoma. The time point is: cycle 4 day 1 (C4D1), after less than 7 weeks of nivolumab. Exposure to brentuximab vedotin varied, and each patient had relapsed following autologous stem cell transplantation. Assay: immunoSEQ multiplex PCR; the TCRdb copy retains only in-frame clones and omits some. This table has over 50,000 clones, 70% to 90% appearing once. The specimen comprised peripheral blood mononuclear cells (PBMCs), sampled before the fourth cycle of nivolumab. The receptor source for this set is a human donor with classical Hodgkin lymphoma.

The chain joins TRBV7-9 to TRBJ2-7; D uncertain. V lost 1 base to trimming and J lost 0 bases, with 7 bases between them. Germline CDR1 is SEHNR and CDR2 is FQNEAQ (reference sequence). This CDR3 comprises 14 residues. The CDR3 sequence: CASSLDSSSYEQYF. The CDR3, as DNA: TGTGCCAGCAGCTTAGACAGTAGCTCCTACGAGCAGTACTTC.

V gene TRBV25-1 combines with J gene TRBJ2-5, with a possible D match to TRBD2 (5 bases). Germline-derived CDR1 and CDR2 are MGHDK and SYGVNS. Trimming removed 4 bases from V and 5 bases from J, with 14 bases in between. CDR3 length: 14 amino acids. The CDR3 sequence: CASSGAASGETQYF. CDR3 bases: TGTGCCAGCAGTGGAGCTGCATCGGGGGAGACCCAGTACTTC.

The rearrangement joins TRBV27 to TRBJ1-1; D might be TRBD1 (6 bases). The CDR3 is 12 amino acids. Germline V gene lookup returns CDR1 MNHEY and CDR2 SMNVEV (reference sequence). The ends were cut back, 3 bases at V and 7 bases at J, with 9 bases in the middle. CDR3 in amino acids: CASSFTGSEAFF. The CDR3 coding sequence is TGTGCCAGCAGTTTTACAGGGAGTGAAGCTTTCTTT.

The rearrangement links TRBV2 to TRBJ2-1; no definite D call. V shed 1 base and J shed 9 bases, with 4 bases lying between them. CDR3 length: 11 residues. Per the germline V gene, CDR1 is SNHLY and CDR2 is FYNNEI. The CDR3 reads CASSEVGEQFF. The DNA for the CDR3 is TGTGCCAGCAGTGAAGTGGGTGAGCAGTTCTTC.

The gene calls are TRBV7-9 and TRBJ1-2, with D tentatively TRBD1 (6 bases). The germline V gene has CDR1 SEHNR and CDR2 FQNEAQ (reference sequence). V lost 5 bases and J 2 bases, leaving 12 bases between the germline ends. The CDR3 runs 14 residues. In DNA, the CDR3 is TGTGCCAGCAGCCAATCCGGACAGAACTATGGCTACACCTTC. As protein: CASSQSGQNYGYTF.

V usage is TRBV29-1 and J usage is TRBJ1-2; 7 bases agree with TRBD1. Germline assignment: CDR1 SQVTM and CDR2 ANQGSEA. Losses at the gene ends were 2 bases for V and 7 bases for J; bases not matched to a gene: 4. CDR3 length: 12 amino acids. CDR3 residues: CSVEKQGLGYTF. The CDR3 bases are TGCAGCGTTGAAAAACAGGGGCTTGGCTACACCTTC.

The rearrangement links TRBV9 to TRBJ2-2, with unresolved D. Germline V gene lookup returns CDR1 SGDLS and CDR2 YYNGEE. V lost 0 bases to trimming and J lost 7 bases, with 4 bases between them. CDR3 length: 12 residues. CDR3 residues: CASSVVGGELFF. The CDR3 DNA follows: TGTGCCAGCAGCGTAGTGGGCGGGGAGCTGTTTTTT.

V is TRBV6-5 and J is TRBJ1-3; 9 bases align to TRBD1. CDR1 MNHEY and CDR2 SVGAGI come from the germline V gene. V dropped 5 bases and J dropped 3; count of bases not matched to a gene: 2. The CDR3 has 14 amino acids. DNA of the CDR3: TGTGCCAGCAGTATGGACAGGGGTGGAAACACCATATATTTT. This gives the protein CASSMDRGGNTIYF.

The J gene is TRBJ2-7, the V gene TRBV5-1, with 8 positions matching TRBD1. CDR1 and CDR2 (germline): SGHRS, YFSETQ. The CDR3 length is 14 residues. Unmatched junction bases numbered 5, after V lost 1 base and J lost 5 bases. The CDR3 loop reads CASSLLDRDHEQYF. The CDR3 DNA is TGCGCCAGCAGCTTGCTGGACAGGGACCACGAGCAGTACTTC.

The chain recombines TRBV7-3 with TRBJ2-7, with 8 bases identical to TRBD1. CDR3 length: 15 residues. V shed 0 bases and J 5 bases; nucleotides not matched to a gene: 6. Germline lookup yields CDR1 SGHTA and CDR2 FQGTGA. CDR3 residues: CASSLTQGALNEQYF. The CDR3 nucleotides are TGTGCCAGCAGCTTAACTCAGGGGGCTCTAAACGAGCAGTACTTC.

V usage is TRBV29-1 and J usage is TRBJ1-1; the D gene is possibly TRBD1 (6 bases). Germline CDR1 and CDR2: SQVTM and ANQGSEA. V lost 8 bases and J 5 bases, leaving 15 bases between the germline ends. There are 12 residues in the CDR3. The CDR3 is CSLREGGTEAFF. CDR3 coding DNA: TGCAGCTTACGTGAGGGGGGAACTGAAGCTTTCTTT.

This chain joins TRBV19 and TRBJ2-6; 8 bases line up with TRBD1. Per germline, CDR1 LNHDA and CDR2 SQIVND (reference sequence). There are 17 residues in the CDR3. The V and J ends lost 7 bases and 2 bases, in that order; junction bases with no gene match: 10. In DNA, the CDR3 is TGTGCCAGTATCTGGGGGGCAGGGGGCACTGGGGCCAACGTCCTGACTTTC. Translating gives CASIWGAGGTGANVLTF.

The genes are TRBV5-4 and TRBJ2-5, with D possibly being TRBD2 (6 bases). This CDR3 comprises 14 residues. Germline V lookup: CDR1 SGHNT, CDR2 YYREEE (reference sequence). DNA of the CDR3: TGTTCCGGCTCAATGGAGGGACTGGCGGAGACCCAGTACTTC. Its protein product is CSGSMEGLAETQYF.

The V call is TRBV18, the J call TRBJ2-1; 9 bases match TRBD2. V lost 1 base, J lost 5 bases, and 0 bases stayed unmatched. The CDR3 covers 14 residues. CDR1 is KGHSH, CDR2 LQKENI, per germline. The CDR3 here is CASSPLAGDNEQFF. The CDR3 DNA is TGTGCCAGCTCACCACTAGCGGGGGACAATGAGCAGTTCTTC.